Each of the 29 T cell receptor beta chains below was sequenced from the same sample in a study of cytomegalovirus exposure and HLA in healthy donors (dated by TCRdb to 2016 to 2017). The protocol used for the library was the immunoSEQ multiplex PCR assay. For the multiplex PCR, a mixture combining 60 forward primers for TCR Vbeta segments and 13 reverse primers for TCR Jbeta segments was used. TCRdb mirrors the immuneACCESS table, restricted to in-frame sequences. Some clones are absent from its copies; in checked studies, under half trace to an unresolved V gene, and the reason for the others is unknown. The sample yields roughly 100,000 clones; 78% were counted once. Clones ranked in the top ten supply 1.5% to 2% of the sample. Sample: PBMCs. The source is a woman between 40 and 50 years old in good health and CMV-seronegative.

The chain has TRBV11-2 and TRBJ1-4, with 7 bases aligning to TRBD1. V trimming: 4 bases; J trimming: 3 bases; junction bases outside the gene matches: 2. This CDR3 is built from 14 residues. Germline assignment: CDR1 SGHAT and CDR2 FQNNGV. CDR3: CASSSTGPNEKLFF. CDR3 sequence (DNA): TGTGCCAGCAGCTCGACAGGGCCTAATGAAAAACTGTTTTTT.

DNA of the CDR3: TGTGCCAGCAGTTTATCACAGGCTGGCGAAAAACTGTTTTTT. Amino acid sequence: CASSLSQAGEKLFF. J is TRBJ1-4 and V is TRBV27; D perhaps matches TRBD1 (5 bases). The CDR3 length is 14 residues. The germline V gene has CDR1 MNHEY and CDR2 SMNVEV (reference sequence). Trimming pared 0 bases from V and 8 bases from J, leaving 10 bases between.

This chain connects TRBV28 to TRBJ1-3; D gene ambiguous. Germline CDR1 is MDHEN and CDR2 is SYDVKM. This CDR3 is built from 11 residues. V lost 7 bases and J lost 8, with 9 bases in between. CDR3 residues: CASNEGYTIYF. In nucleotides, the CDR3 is TGTGCCAGCAACGAGGGATACACCATATATTTT. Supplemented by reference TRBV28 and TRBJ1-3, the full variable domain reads DVKVTQSSRYLVKRTGEKVFLECVQDMDHENMFWYRQDPGLGLRLIYFSYDVKMKEKGDIPEGYSVSREKKERFSLILESASTNQTSMYLCASNEGYTIYFGEGSWLTVV.

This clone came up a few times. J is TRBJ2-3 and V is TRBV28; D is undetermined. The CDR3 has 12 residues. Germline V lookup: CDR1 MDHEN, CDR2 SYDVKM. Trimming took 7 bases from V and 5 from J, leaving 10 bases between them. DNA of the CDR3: TGTGCCAGCAATTCAGGCGTAGATACGCAGTATTTT. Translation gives CASNSGVDTQYF.

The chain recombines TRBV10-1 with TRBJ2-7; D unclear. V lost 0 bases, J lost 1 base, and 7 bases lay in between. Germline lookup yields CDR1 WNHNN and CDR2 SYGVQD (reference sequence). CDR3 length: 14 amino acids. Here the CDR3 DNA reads TGCGCCAGCAGTGAGTCGAGGCGGTCCTACGAGCAGTACTTC. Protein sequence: CASSESRRSYEQYF.

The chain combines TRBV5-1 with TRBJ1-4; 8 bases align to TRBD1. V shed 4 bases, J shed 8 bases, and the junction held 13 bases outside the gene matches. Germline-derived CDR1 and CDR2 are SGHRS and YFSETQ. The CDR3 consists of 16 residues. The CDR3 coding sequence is TGCGCCAGCAGCACCCGGGGCCCAGGGGGCAGGGAAAAACTGTTTTTT. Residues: CASSTRGPGGREKLFF.

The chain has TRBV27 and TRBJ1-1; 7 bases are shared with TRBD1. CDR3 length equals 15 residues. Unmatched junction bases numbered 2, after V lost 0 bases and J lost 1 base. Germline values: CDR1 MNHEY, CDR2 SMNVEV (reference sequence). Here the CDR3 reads CASSLSQGGNTEAFF. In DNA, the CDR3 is TGTGCCAGCAGTTTATCGCAGGGGGGGAACACTGAAGCTTTCTTT.

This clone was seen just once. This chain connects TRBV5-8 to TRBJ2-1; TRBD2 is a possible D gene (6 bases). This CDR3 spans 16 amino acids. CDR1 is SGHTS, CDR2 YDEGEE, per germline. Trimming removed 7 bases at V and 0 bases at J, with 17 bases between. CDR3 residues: CASFNQQRVSYNEQFF. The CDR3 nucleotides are TGTGCCAGCTTCAATCAACAGCGGGTCTCCTACAATGAGCAGTTCTTC.

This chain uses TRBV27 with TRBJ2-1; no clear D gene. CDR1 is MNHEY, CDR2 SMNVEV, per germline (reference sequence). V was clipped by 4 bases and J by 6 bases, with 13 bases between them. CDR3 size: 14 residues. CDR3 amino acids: CASSYVAASNEQFF. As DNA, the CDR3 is TGTGCCAGCAGTTACGTTGCGGCGTCCAATGAGCAGTTCTTC.

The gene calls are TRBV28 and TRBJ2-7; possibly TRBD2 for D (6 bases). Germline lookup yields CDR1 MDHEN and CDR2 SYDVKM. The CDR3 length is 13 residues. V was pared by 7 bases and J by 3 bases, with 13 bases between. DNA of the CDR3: TGTGCCAGCAAACAGCCTAGCGACTACGAGCAGTACTTC. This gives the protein CASKQPSDYEQYF.

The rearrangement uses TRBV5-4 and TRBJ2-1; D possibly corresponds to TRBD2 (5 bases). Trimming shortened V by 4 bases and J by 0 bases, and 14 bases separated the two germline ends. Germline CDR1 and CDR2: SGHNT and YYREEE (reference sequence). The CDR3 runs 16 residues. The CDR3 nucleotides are TGTGCCAGCAGCGGATATACTAGGAGCTCCTACAATGAGCAGTTCTTC. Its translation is CASSGYTRSSYNEQFF.

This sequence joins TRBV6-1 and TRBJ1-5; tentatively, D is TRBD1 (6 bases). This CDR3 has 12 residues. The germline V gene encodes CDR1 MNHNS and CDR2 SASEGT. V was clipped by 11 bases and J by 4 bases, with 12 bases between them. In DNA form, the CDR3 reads TGTGCCGGGGGCGGCCCGAATCAGCCCCAGCATTTT. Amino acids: CAGGGPNQPQHF.

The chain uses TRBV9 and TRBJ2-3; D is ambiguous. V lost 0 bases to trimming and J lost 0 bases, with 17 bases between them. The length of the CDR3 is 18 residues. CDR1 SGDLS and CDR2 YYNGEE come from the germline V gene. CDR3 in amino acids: CASSVGRIAGTSTDTQYF. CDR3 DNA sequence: TGTGCCAGCAGCGTAGGAAGGATAGCTGGCACTAGCACAGATACGCAGTATTTT.

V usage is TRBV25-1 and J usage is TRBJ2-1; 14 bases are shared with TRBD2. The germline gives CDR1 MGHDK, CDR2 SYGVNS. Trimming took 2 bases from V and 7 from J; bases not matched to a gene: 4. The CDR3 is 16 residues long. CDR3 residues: CASSEGTSGSLNEQFF. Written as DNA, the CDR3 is TGTGCCAGCAGTGAAGGGACTAGCGGGAGCCTAAATGAGCAGTTCTTC. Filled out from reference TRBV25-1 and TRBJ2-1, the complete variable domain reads EADIYQTPRYLVIGTGKKITLECSQTMGHDKMYWYQQDPGMELHLIHYSYGVNSTEKGDLSSESTVSRIRTEHFPLTLESARPSHTSQYLCASSEGTSGSLNEQFFGPGTRLTVL.

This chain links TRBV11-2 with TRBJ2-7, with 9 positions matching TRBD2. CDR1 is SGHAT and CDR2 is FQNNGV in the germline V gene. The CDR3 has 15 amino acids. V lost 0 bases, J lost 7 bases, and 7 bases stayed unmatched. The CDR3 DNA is TGTGCCAGCAGCTTAGAGGGTAGCGGGAGAGCAGAGCAGTACTTC. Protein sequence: CASSLEGSGRAEQYF.

In nucleotides, the CDR3 is TGTGCCAGCTCACCGGTCCAGGGGCCCGGCTACACCTTC. Protein sequence: CASSPVQGPGYTF. V is TRBV18 and J is TRBJ1-2; TRBD1 might be the D (6 bases). The V and J ends lost 3 bases and 8 bases respectively, with 13 bases between them. The germline gives CDR1 KGHSH, CDR2 LQKENI. This CDR3 contains 13 residues. Variable domain in full (rest from reference TRBV18 and TRBJ1-2): NAGVMQNPRHLVRRRGQEARLRCSPMKGHSHVYWYRQLPEEGLKFMVYLQKENIIDESGMPKERFSAEFPKEGPSILRIQQVVRGDSAAYFCASSPVQGPGYTFGSGTRLTVV.

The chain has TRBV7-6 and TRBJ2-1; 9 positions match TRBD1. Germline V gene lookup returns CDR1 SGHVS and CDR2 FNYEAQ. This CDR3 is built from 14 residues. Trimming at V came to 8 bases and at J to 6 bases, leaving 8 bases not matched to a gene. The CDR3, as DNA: TGTGCCAGCGTTTACCTGACAGGGGGCAATGAGCAGTTCTTC. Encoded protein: CASVYLTGGNEQFF.

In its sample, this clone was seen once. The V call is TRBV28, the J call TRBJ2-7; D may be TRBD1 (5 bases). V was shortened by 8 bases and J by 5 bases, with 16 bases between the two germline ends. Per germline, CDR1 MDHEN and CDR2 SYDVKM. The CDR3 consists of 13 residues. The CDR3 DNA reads TGTGCCAGCGCGTGGGGCAGGTCTAACGAGCAGTACTTC. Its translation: CASAWGRSNEQYF.

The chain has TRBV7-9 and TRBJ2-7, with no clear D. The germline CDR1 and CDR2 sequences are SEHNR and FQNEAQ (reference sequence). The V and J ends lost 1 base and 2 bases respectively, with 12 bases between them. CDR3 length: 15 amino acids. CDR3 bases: TGTGCCAGCAGCTTAGTTGGCTGGTCGACCTACGAGCAGTACTTC. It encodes CASSLVGWSTYEQYF.

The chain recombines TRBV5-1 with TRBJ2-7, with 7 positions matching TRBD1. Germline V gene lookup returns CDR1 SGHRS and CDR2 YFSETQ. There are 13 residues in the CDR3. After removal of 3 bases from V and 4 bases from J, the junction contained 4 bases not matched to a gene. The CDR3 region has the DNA TGCGCCAGCAGCTCGACAGGGATTTACGAGCAGTACTTC. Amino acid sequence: CASSSTGIYEQYF.

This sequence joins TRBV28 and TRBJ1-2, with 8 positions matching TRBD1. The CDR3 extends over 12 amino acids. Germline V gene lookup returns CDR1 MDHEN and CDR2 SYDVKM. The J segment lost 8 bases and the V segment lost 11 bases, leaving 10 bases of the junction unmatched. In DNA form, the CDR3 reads TGTGCCGGGTCAGACAGGGGCTTAGGCTACACCTTC. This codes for CAGSDRGLGYTF.

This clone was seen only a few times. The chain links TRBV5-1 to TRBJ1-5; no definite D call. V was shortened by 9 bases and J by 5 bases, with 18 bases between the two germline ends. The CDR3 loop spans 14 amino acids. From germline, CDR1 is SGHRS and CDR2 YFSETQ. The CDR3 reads CAILYVSPYQPQHF. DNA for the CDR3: TGCGCCATCCTGTACGTAAGCCCCTATCAGCCCCAGCATTTT.

The CDR3 is CASSTRLAGLQETQYF. CDR3 nucleotide sequence: TGCGCCAGCAGCACAAGACTAGCGGGTCTCCAAGAGACCCAGTACTTC. The V and J genes are TRBV5-1 and TRBJ2-5; the match to TRBD2 covers 10 bases. Unmatched junction bases numbered 7, after V lost 4 bases and J lost 1 base. Germline CDR1 is SGHRS and CDR2 is YFSETQ. The CDR3 is made up of 16 amino acids.

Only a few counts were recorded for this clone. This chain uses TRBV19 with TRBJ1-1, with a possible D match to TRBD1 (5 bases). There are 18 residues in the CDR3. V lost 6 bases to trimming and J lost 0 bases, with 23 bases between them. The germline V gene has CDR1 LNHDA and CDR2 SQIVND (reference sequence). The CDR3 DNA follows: TGTGCCAGTAGCACGCCCGGGGGGAGGCGACTCATGAACACTGAAGCTTTCTTT. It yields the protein CASSTPGGRRLMNTEAFF.

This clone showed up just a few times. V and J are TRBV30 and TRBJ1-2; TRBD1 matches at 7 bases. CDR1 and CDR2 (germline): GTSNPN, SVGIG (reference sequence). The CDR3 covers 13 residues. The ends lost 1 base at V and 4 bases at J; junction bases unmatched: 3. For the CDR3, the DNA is TGTGCCTGGAGTGAGGACAGGCTCTATGGCTACACCTTC. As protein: CAWSEDRLYGYTF.

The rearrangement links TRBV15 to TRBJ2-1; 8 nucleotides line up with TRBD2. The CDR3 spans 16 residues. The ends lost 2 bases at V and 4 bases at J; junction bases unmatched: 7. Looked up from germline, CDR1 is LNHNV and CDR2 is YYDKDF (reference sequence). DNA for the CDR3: TGTGCCACCAGCAGACCCTTAGCGGGGCGGTACAATGAGCAGTTCTTC. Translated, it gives CATSRPLAGRYNEQFF.

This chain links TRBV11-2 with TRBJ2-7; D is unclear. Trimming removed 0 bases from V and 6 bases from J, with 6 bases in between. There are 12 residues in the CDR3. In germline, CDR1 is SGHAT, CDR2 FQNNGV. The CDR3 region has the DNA TGTGCCAGCAGCTTAGAATGGAGCGAGCAGTACTTC. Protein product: CASSLEWSEQYF. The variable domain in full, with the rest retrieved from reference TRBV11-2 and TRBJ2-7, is EAGVAQSPRYKIIEKRQSVAFWCNPISGHATLYWYQQILGQGPKLLIQFQNNGVVDDSQLPKDRFSAERLKGVDSTLKIQPAKLEDSAVYLCASSLEWSEQYFGPGTRLTVT.

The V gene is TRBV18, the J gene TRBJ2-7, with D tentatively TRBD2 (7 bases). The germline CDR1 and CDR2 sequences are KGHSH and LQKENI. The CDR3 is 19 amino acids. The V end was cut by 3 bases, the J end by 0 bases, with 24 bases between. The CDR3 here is CASSPGGGTQVSLSYEQYF. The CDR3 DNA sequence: TGTGCCAGCTCACCCGGGGGAGGGACACAAGTTTCCCTCTCCTACGAGCAGTACTTC.

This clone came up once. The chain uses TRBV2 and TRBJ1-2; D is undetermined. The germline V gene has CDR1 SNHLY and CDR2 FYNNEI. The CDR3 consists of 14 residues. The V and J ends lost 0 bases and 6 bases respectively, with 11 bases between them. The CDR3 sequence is CASSEAVALHGYTF. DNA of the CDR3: TGTGCCAGCAGTGAAGCGGTAGCGCTCCATGGCTACACCTTC.